This record looks at one T cell receptor beta chain sequence and its context. What it binds is not known. TCRdb reprocessed the 5' RACE reads with MiXCR, giving one entry per CDR3 protein. The sample includes 62,000 or so distinct CDR3 sequences, roughly 28% of them seen just once. Cells sorted as Tregs were CD4+, CD25+ and CD127-/low. This CDR3 spans 15 amino acids. Germline CDR1 SGHRS, CDR2 YFSETQ. Trimming pared 0 bases from V and 5 bases from J, leaving 13 bases between. Study-wide results and limits: Tumor Treg TCRs overlapped most with tumor naive CD4+ cells.

This sequence was found in a female donor with breast cancer. The sequencing sample was made of tumor-infiltrating Tregs sorted from the breast tumor. The rearrangement links TRBV5-1 to TRBJ2-3; D might be TRBD1 or TRBD2, each matching 5 bases. This chain's CDR3 is CASSLEAGRGDTQYF. As DNA, the CDR3 is TGCGCCAGCAGCTTGGAGGCAGGGAGAGGAGATACGCAGTATTTT.